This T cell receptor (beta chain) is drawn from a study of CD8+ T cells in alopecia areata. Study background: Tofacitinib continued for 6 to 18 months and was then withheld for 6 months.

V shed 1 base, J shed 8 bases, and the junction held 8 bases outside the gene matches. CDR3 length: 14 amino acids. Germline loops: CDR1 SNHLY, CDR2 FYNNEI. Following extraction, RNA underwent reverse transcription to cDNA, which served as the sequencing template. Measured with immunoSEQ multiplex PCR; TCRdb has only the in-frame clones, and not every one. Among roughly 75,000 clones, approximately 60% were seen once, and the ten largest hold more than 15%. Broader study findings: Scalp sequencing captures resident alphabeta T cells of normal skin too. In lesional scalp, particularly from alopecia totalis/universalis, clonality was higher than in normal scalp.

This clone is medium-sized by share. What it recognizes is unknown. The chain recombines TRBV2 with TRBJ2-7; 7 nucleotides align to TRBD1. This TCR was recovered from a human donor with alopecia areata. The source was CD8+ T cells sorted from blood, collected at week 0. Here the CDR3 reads CASSEGTGVSKQYF. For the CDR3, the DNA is TGTGCCAGCAGTGAAGGTACAGGGGTCAGCAAGCAGTACTTC.